One T cell receptor (beta chain) is described in this entry. The antigen is undetermined. The donors were part of the roughly 130-subject validation cohort, which stood apart from the roughly 730-subject first cohort. This CDR3 is 17 amino acids long. CDR1 and CDR2 (germline): SNHLY, FYNNEI. The V gene end was trimmed by 2 bases and the J gene end by 3 bases; junction bases not matched to a gene: 11. The sample is drawn from a study of cytomegalovirus exposure and HLA in healthy donors. Study observations and caveats: Among TCR sequences, most were rare, though some public TCRs appeared in many donors. The classifier reportedly diagnosed cytomegalovirus status with high specificity and sensitivity. Three chains linked to CMV were shown in vitro to be specific for CMV antigens.

TCRdb's copy holds only in-frame clones and misses some; the assay was immunoSEQ multiplex PCR. Of 190,000 or so clones listed, roughly 84% are singletons. Source material: PBMCs. V gene TRBV2 combines with J gene TRBJ2-7, with 9 bases matching TRBD2. The clonotype originates from a woman aged 18-30 years in good health and CMV-seropositive. The CDR3 bases are TGTGCCAGCAGTGAAATTTTGGTAGCGGGGGTTTACTACGAGCAGTACTTC. Encoded protein: CASSEILVAGVYYEQYF.